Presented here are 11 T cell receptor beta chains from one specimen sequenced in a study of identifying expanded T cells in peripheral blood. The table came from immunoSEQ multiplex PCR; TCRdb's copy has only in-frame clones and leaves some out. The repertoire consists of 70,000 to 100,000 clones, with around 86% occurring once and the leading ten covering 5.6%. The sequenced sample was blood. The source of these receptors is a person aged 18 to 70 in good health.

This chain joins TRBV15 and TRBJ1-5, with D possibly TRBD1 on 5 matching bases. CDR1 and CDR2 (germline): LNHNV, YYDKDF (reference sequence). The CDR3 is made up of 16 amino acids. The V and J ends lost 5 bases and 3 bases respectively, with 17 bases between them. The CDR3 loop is CATSPNDSSDNQPQHF. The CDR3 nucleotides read TGTGCCACCAGCCCGAATGACAGTAGTGACAATCAGCCCCAGCATTTT.

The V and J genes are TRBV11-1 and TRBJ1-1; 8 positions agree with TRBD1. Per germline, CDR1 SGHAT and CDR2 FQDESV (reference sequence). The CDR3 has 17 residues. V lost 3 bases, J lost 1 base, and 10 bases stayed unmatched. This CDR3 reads CASSLLLQGAGNTEAFF. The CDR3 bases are TGTGCCAGCAGCTTGCTCCTCCAGGGGGCGGGGAACACTGAAGCTTTCTTT.

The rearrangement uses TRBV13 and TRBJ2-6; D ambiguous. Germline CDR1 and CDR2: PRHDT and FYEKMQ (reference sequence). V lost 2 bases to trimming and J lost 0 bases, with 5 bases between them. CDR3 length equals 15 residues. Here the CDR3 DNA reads TGTGCCAGCAGCTTACTCAGCTCTGGGGCCAACGTCCTGACTTTC. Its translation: CASSLLSSGANVLTF.

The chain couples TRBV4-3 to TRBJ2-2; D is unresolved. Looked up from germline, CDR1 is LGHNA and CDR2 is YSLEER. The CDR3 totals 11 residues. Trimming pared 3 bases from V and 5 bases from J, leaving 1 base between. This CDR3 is CASSQTGELFF. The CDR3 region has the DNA TGCGCCAGCAGCCAGACCGGGGAGCTGTTTTTT.

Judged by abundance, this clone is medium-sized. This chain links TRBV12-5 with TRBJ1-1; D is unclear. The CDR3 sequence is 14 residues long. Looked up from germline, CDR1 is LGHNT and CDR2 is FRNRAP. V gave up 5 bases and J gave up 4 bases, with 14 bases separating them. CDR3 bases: TGTGCTAGTGGTCCATCGTACAAGGGCACTGAAGCTTTCTTT. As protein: CASGPSYKGTEAFF.

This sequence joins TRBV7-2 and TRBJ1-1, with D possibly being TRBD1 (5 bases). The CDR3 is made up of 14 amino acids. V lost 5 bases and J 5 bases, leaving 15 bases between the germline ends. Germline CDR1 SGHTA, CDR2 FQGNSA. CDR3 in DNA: TGTGCCAGCAGCCCCGGGGCGGGGCTAACTGAAGCTTTCTTT. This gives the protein CASSPGAGLTEAFF.

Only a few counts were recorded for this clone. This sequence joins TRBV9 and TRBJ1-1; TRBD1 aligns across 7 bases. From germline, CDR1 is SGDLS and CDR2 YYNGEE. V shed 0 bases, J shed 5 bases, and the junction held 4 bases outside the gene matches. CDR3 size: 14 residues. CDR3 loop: CASSVGDSRTEAFF. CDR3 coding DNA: TGTGCCAGCAGCGTAGGGGACAGTCGGACTGAAGCTTTCTTT.

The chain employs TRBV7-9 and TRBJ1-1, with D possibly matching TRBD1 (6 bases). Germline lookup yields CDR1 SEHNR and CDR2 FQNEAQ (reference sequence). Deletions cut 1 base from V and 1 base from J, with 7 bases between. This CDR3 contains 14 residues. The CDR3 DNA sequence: TGTGCCAGCAGCTTAGGGACAGCGAACACTGAAGCTTTCTTT. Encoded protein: CASSLGTANTEAFF.

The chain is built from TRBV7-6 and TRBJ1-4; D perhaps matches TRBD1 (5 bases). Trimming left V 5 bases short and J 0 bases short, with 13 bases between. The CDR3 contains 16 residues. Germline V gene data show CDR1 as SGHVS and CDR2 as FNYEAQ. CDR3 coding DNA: TGTGCCAGCAGCGCCCGACAGATTGCAACTAATGAAAAACTGTTTTTT. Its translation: CASSARQIATNEKLFF. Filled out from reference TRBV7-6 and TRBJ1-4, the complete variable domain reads GAGVSQSPRYKVTKRGQDVALRCDPISGHVSLYWYRQALGQGPEFLTYFNYEAQQDKSGLPNDRFSAERPEGSISTLTIQRTEQRDSAMYRCASSARQIATNEKLFFGSGTQLSVL.

CDR3 DNA: TGTGCCAGCAGTCGGATCCTTGGAAACACCATATATTTT. Translating gives CASSRILGNTIYF. The chain employs TRBV2 and TRBJ1-3; D unclear. Per the germline V gene, CDR1 is SNHLY and CDR2 is FYNNEI. The V end lost 5 bases, the J end lost 3 bases, and 8 bases lay between the germline ends. The CDR3 spans 13 residues.

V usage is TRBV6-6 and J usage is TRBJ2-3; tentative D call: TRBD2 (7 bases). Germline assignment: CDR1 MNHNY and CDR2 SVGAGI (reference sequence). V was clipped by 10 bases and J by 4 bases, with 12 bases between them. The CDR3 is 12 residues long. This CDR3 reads CATRGGADTQYF. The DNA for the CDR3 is TGTGCCACGAGGGGGGGAGCAGATACGCAGTATTTT.